This T cell receptor beta chain was found in a study of blood T cell repertoires in COVID-19. For the study at large: Italy, Spain and the United States were the sources of the convalescent and acute COVID-19 samples.

Original methodology: Reference gene primer amplification gave nucleated cell count estimates. The table came from immunoSEQ multiplex PCR; TCRdb's copy has only in-frame clones and leaves some out. V and J calls and clone size are those listed in that table; D and trimming were worked out from the DNA. The repertoire holds 170,000 or so clones, with 80% to 90% as singletons. The sample comprised peripheral blood. The sequence was collected from a man aged 45 to 65 with active or convalescent COVID-19.

The CDR3 is CASKPSSHNTGELFF. CDR3 sequence (DNA): TGCGCCAGTAAACCATCTAGCCATAACACCGGGGAGCTGTTTTTT. The chain joins TRBV5-1 to TRBJ2-2; D might be TRBD2 (5 bases). Trimming cost V 8 bases and J 2 bases, with 16 bases left between them. The CDR3 runs 15 residues. Germline V lookup: CDR1 SGHRS, CDR2 YFSETQ.